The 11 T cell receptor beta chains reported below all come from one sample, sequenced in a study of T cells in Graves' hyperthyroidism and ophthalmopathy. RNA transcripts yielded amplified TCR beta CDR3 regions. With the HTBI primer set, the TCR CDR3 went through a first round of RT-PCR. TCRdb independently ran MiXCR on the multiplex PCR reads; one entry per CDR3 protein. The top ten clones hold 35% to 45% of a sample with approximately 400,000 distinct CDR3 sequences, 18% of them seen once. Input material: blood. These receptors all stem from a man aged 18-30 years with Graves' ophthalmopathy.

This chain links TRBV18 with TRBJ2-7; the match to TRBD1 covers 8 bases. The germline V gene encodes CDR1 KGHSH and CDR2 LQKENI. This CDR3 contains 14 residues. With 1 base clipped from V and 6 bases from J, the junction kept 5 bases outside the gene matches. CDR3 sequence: CASSPRTGPGEQYF. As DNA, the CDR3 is TGTGCCAGCTCACCACGGACAGGGCCTGGCGAGCAGTACTTC.

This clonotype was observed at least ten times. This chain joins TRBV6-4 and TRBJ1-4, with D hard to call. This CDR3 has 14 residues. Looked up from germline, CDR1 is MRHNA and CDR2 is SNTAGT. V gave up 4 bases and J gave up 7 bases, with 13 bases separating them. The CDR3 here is CASSVTASAEKLFF. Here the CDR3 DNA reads TGTGCCAGCAGTGTTACAGCGTCCGCTGAAAAACTGTTTTTT.

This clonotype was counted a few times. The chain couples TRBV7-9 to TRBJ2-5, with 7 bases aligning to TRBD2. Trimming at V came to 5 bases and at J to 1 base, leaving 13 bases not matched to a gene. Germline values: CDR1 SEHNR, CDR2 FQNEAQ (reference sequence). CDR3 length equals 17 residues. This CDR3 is CASSLRGEGGLQETQYF. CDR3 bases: TGTGCCAGCAGCCTTAGAGGGGAGGGCGGGCTCCAAGAGACCCAGTACTTC. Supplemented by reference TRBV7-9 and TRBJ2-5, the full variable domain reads DTGVSQNPRHKITKRGQNVTFRCDPISEHNRLYWYRQTLGQGPEFLTYFQNEAQLEKSRLLSDRFSAERPKGSFSTLEIQRTEQGDSAMYLCASSLRGEGGLQETQYFGPGTRLLVL.

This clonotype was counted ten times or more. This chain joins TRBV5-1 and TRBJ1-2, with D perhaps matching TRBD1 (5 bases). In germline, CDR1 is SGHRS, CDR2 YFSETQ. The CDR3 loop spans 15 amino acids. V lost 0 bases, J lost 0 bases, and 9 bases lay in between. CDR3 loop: CASSLGDGSNYGYTF. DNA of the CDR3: TGCGCCAGCAGCTTGGGGGACGGATCTAACTATGGCTACACCTTC.

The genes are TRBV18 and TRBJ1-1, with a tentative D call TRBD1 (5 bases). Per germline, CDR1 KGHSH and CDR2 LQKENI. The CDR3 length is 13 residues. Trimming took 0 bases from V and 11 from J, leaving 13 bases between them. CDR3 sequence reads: CASSPPWEGTAFF. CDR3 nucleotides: TGTGCCAGCTCACCACCTTGGGAAGGGACGGCTTTCTTT.

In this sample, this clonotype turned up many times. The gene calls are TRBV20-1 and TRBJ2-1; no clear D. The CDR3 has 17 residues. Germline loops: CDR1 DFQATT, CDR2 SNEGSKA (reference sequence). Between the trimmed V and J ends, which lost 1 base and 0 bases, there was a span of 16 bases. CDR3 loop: CSARGDQNYLSYNEQFF. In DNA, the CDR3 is TGCAGTGCTAGAGGGGATCAGAACTACCTCTCCTACAATGAGCAGTTCTTC.

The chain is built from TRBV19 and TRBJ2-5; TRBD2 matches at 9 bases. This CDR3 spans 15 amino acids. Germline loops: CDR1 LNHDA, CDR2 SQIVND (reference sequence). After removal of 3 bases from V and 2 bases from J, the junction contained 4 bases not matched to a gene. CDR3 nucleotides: TGTGCCAGTAGTATCCTAGCGGGACAACAAGAGACCCAGTACTTC. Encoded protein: CASSILAGQQETQYF.

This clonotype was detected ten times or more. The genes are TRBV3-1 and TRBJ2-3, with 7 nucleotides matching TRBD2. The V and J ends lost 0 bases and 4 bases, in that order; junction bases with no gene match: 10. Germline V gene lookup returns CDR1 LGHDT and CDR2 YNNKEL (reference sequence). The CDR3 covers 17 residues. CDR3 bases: TGTGCCAGCAGCCAAGATAGGGAGACTAGCTGGGCAGATACGCAGTATTTT. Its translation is CASSQDRETSWADTQYF.

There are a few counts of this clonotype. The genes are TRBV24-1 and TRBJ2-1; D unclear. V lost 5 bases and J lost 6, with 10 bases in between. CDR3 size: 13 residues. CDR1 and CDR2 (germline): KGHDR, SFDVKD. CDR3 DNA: TGTGCCACCAGTGGGGAAGGTAGCAATGAGCAGTTCTTC. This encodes CATSGEGSNEQFF.

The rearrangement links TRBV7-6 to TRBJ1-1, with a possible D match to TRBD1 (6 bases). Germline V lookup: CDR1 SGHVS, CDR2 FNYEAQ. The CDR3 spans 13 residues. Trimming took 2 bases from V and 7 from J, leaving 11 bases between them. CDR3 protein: CASSLSAQGEAFF. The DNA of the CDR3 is TGTGCCAGCAGCTTAAGCGCACAGGGTGAAGCTTTCTTT.

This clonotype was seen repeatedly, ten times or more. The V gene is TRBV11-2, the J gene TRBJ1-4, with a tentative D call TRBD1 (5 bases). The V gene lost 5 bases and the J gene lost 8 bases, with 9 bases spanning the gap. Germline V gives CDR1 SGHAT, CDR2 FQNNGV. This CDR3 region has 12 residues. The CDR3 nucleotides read TGTGCCAGCAGCGGGGACGGCGAAAAACTGTTTTTT. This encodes CASSGDGEKLFF. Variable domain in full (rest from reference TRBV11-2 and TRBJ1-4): EAGVAQSPRYKIIEKRQSVAFWCNPISGHATLYWYQQILGQGPKLLIQFQNNGVVDDSQLPKDRFSAERLKGVDSTLKIQPAKLEDSAVYLCASSGDGEKLFFGSGTQLSVL.